Below are 18 T cell receptor beta chains sequenced from a single sample in a study of blood T cell repertoires in COVID-19 (dated by TCRdb to 2020 to 2022). Library preparation was by the immunoSEQ multiplex PCR assay. The table comes from immuneACCESS by way of TCRdb, which keeps in-frame sequences with V and J called. Part of the clones is missing from these tables; in studies checked, under half for an unresolved V gene and the rest for unknown reasons. Across this sample there are 220,000 or so clones, with around 91% seen only once. Together, the top ten hold around 16% of the sample. The sample was PBMCs or T cells enriched from blood (not recorded which). These receptors were obtained from a man in his thirties or forties who had been exposed to COVID-19.

J is TRBJ1-2 and V is TRBV19; 8 bases are shared with TRBD1. The trim removed 5 bases at V and 5 bases at J, leaving 4 bases unmatched. The CDR3 runs to 13 residues. Germline V lookup: CDR1 LNHDA, CDR2 SQIVND (reference sequence). The CDR3 is CASSPTGGYGYTF. The CDR3 nucleotides read TGTGCCAGTAGTCCCACAGGGGGTTATGGCTACACCTTC.

The V gene is TRBV7-2, the J gene TRBJ2-1, with TRBD1 as a possible D gene (7 bases). Germline V gives CDR1 SGHTA, CDR2 FQGNSA. The CDR3 runs 12 residues. Trimming cost V 5 bases and J 11 bases, with 13 bases left between them. In DNA, the CDR3 is TGTGCCAGCAGCCCCCAGGGGGGAAAGCAGTTCTTC. Its protein product is CASSPQGGKQFF. Filled out from reference TRBV7-2 and TRBJ2-1, the complete variable domain reads GAGVSQSPSNKVTEKGKDVELRCDPISGHTALYWYRQSLGQGLEFLIYFQGNSAPDKSGLPSDRFSAERTGGSVSTLTIQRTQQEDSAVYLCASSPQGGKQFFGPGTRLTVL.

The V and J genes are TRBV7-3 and TRBJ1-3; the D is unclear. Trimming pared 1 base from V and 0 bases from J, leaving 7 bases between. Per the germline V gene, CDR1 is SGHTA and CDR2 is FQGTGA. The CDR3 is 15 amino acids. CDR3 residues: CASSLNPVSGNTIYF. In nucleotides, the CDR3 is TGTGCCAGCAGCTTAAATCCGGTCTCTGGAAACACCATATATTTT. The entire variable domain, with the rest obtained from reference TRBV7-3 and TRBJ1-3, is as follows: GAGVSQTPSNKVTEKGKYVELRCDPISGHTALYWYRQSLGQGPEFLIYFQGTGAADDSGLPNDRFFAVRPEGSVSTLKIQRTERGDSAVYLCASSLNPVSGNTIYFGEGSWLTVV.

The chain uses TRBV27 and TRBJ2-2; D is ambiguous. V lost 3 bases, J lost 1 base, and 3 bases lay in between. The CDR3 runs to 13 residues. The germline gives CDR1 MNHEY, CDR2 SMNVEV (reference sequence). CDR3 region: CASSFLNTGELFF. CDR3 DNA: TGTGCCAGCAGTTTTCTGAACACCGGGGAGCTGTTTTTT.

The chain links TRBV10-2 to TRBJ2-3, with 8 bases lining up with TRBD1. Per the germline V gene, CDR1 is WSHSY and CDR2 is SAAADI. Trimming cost V 4 bases and J 2 bases; bases outside gene matches: 5. This CDR3 is built from 15 residues. CDR3 protein: CASSGGDRTTDTQYF. The CDR3 DNA sequence: TGCGCCAGCAGTGGGGGGGACAGGACCACAGATACGCAGTATTTT.

The J gene is TRBJ1-4, the V gene TRBV19, with D perhaps matching TRBD1 (5 bases). This CDR3 has 15 residues. Between the trimmed V and J ends, which lost 4 bases and 7 bases, there was a span of 16 bases. The germline gives CDR1 LNHDA, CDR2 SQIVND (reference sequence). The CDR3 is CASSTMGLSGEKLFF. In DNA form, the CDR3 reads TGTGCCAGTAGTACTATGGGACTGAGTGGTGAAAAACTGTTTTTT.

The gene calls are TRBV7-9 and TRBJ1-5; no clear D gene. CDR1 is SEHNR, CDR2 FQNEAQ, per germline (reference sequence). The ends were cut back, 2 bases at V and 2 bases at J, with 10 bases in the middle. This CDR3 is 15 amino acids long. The CDR3 is CASSLTGMGNQPQHF. In nucleotides, the CDR3 is TGTGCCAGCAGCTTAACGGGGATGGGCAATCAGCCCCAGCATTTT.

This clone was observed a single time. The J gene is TRBJ2-1, the V gene TRBV5-1; D perhaps matches TRBD2 (5 bases). The V end was cut by 4 bases, the J end by 0 bases, with 14 bases between. The CDR3 is 16 residues long. Germline V gene sequence: CDR1 SGHRS, CDR2 YFSETQ. The CDR3 DNA sequence: TGCGCCAGCAGCACGGACGGGATTTACTCCTACAATGAGCAGTTCTTC. It codes for CASSTDGIYSYNEQFF.

The chain combines TRBV4-1 with TRBJ2-1; 7 positions match TRBD2. V dropped 1 base and J dropped 7; count of bases not matched to a gene: 10. CDR3 length equals 16 residues. Per the germline V gene, CDR1 is MGHRA and CDR2 is YSYEKL. CDR3 nucleotides: TGCGCCAGCAGCCAAGCGATCCTAGCGGTGGGGAATGAGCAGTTCTTC. This gives the protein CASSQAILAVGNEQFF.

The V call is TRBV9, the J call TRBJ2-2, with D possibly TRBD2 on 6 matching bases. Germline V gene lookup returns CDR1 SGDLS and CDR2 YYNGEE. V was cut by 3 bases and J by 3 bases, with 9 bases left in between. CDR3 size: 14 residues. CDR3 protein: CASSGTTHTGELFF. The CDR3 DNA reads TGTGCCAGCAGCGGGACTACCCACACCGGGGAGCTGTTTTTT.

V gene TRBV30 combines with J gene TRBJ2-3; D perhaps matches TRBD1 (6 bases). CDR1 GTSNPN and CDR2 SVGIG come from the germline V gene (reference sequence). The CDR3 contains 15 residues. V was clipped by 3 bases and J by 3 bases, with 16 bases between them. CDR3 region: CAWRGDNEVTDTQYF. The CDR3 DNA reads as TGTGCCTGGAGGGGGGACAACGAGGTTACAGATACGCAGTATTTT.

The V gene is TRBV5-6, the J gene TRBJ2-7; 11 positions match TRBD2. CDR1 is SGHDT and CDR2 is YYEEEE in the germline V gene. The junction had 6 bases not matched to a gene; V was cut back by 2 bases and J by 2 bases. This CDR3 is 16 amino acids long. CDR3 DNA: TGTGCCAGCAGCTTCTACCTAGCGGGGGGACCCTACGAGCAGTACTTC. It specifies CASSFYLAGGPYEQYF.

The chain uses TRBV4-1 and TRBJ2-7; 8 bases align to TRBD1. Germline loops: CDR1 MGHRA, CDR2 YSYEKL. The V and J ends lost 3 bases and 0 bases, in that order; junction bases with no gene match: 4. The CDR3 length is 15 residues. The CDR3 reads CASSQGTGNSYEQYF. The CDR3 DNA follows: TGCGCCAGCAGCCAGGGGACAGGTAACTCCTACGAGCAGTACTTC.

The V call is TRBV29-1, the J call TRBJ2-7; D may be TRBD1 (6 bases). Looked up from germline, CDR1 is SQVTM and CDR2 is ANQGSEA. Trimming removed 6 bases at V and 4 bases at J, with 16 bases between. The CDR3 consists of 13 residues. CDR3 in amino acids: CSVQYRESYEQYF. CDR3 nucleotides: TGCAGCGTGCAATACAGGGAGAGTTACGAGCAGTACTTC.

The CDR3 bases are TGCGCCAGCAGCTTGGAGGGAGGGAATTACCAGCCCCAGCATTTT. This encodes CASSLEGGNYQPQHF. The chain links TRBV5-1 to TRBJ1-5; D is unclear. The CDR3 covers 15 residues. The germline CDR1 and CDR2 sequences are SGHRS and YFSETQ. Trimming removed 0 bases from V and 7 bases from J, with 14 bases in between.

This rearrangement joins TRBV5-5 to TRBJ2-5, with D possibly matching TRBD2 (5 bases). The germline V gene encodes CDR1 SGHKS and CDR2 YYEKEE (reference sequence). V lost 4 bases and J lost 5, with 6 bases in between. The CDR3 loop spans 11 amino acids. CDR3 protein: CASSPGETQYF. DNA of the CDR3: TGTGCCAGCAGCCCGGGGGAGACCCAGTACTTC.

About this clone itself: Germline and junction disagree at one end, which may indicate a read error. The V call is TRBV27, the J call TRBJ1-4, with D unresolved. CDR1 is MNHEY, CDR2 SMNVEV, per germline (reference sequence). CDR3 length equals 14 residues. Here the CDR3 DNA reads TGTGCCAGCAGGCCCGCCAGGACTAGTGAAAAACTGTTTTTT. Encoded protein: CASRPARTSEKLFF. The full variable domain, completed using reference TRBV27 and TRBJ1-4, is EAQVTQNPRYLITVTGKKLTVTCSQNMNHEYMSWYRQDPGLGLRQIYYSMNVEVTDKGDVPEGYKVSRKEKRNFPLILESPSPNQTSLYFCASRPARTSEKLFFGSGTQLSVL.

V is TRBV27 and J is TRBJ1-2; D is perhaps TRBD1 (6 bases). CDR1 and CDR2 from the germline V gene are MNHEY and SMNVEV (reference sequence). CDR3 length: 14 amino acids. Trimming shortened V by 5 bases and J by 7 bases, and 17 bases separated the two germline ends. The CDR3 protein is CASSGTTARGGYTF. CDR3 nucleotides: TGTGCCAGCAGTGGGACAACTGCTAGGGGTGGCTACACCTTC.